What follows are 23 T cell receptor beta chains derived from one specimen sequenced in a study of OX40 agonist ivuxolimab in advanced cancers. The protocol was immunoSEQ multiplex PCR, while the TCRdb copy is restricted to in-frame clones and leaves out a portion. The sample holds some 130,000 clones, around 93% seen once. The sequencing here drew on CD4+ or CD8+ T cells sorted from blood, taken in a trial of the OX40 agonist ivuxolimab. These receptors originate from an adult with an advanced solid tumor such as melanoma, head and neck, liver or kidney cancer.

The gene calls are TRBV18 and TRBJ2-5, with unresolved D. CDR3 size: 16 residues. Trimming removed 3 bases at V and 5 bases at J, with 19 bases between. Germline-derived CDR1 and CDR2 are KGHSH and LQKENI. The CDR3, as DNA: TGTGCCAGCTCACCTTCAAGCCGGACCCTGGGGGAGACCCAGTACTTC. Its translation is CASSPSSRTLGETQYF.

The V gene is TRBV6-5, the J gene TRBJ2-3; 8 bases fit TRBD2. V trimming: 6 bases; J trimming: 5 bases; junction bases outside the gene matches: 7. Germline lookup yields CDR1 MNHEY and CDR2 SVGAGI. The CDR3 is 14 amino acids. This CDR3 reads CASRRSAGEDTQYF. The CDR3 region has the DNA TGTGCCAGCAGACGCTCAGCGGGGGAAGATACGCAGTATTTT.

The chain uses TRBV29-1 and TRBJ2-3; a possible D gene is TRBD2 (6 bases). CDR3 length equals 14 residues. CDR1 is SQVTM and CDR2 is ANQGSEA in the germline V gene. V lost 0 bases to trimming and J lost 4 bases, with 11 bases between them. The CDR3 protein is CSVEERGVADTQYF. The DNA of the CDR3 is TGCAGCGTTGAAGAGCGGGGTGTGGCAGATACGCAGTATTTT.

The chain couples TRBV19 to TRBJ1-1; 7 nucleotides agree with TRBD1. Per the germline V gene, CDR1 is LNHDA and CDR2 is SQIVND (reference sequence). Trimming removed 3 bases from V and 0 bases from J; junction bases left unmatched: 4. The CDR3 runs to 15 residues. The CDR3 region is CASSIGTALNTEAFF. For the CDR3, the DNA is TGTGCCAGTAGTATCGGGACAGCCTTGAACACTGAAGCTTTCTTT. Full variable domain (outside the CDR3, taken from reference TRBV19 and TRBJ1-1): DGGITQSPKYLFRKEGQNVTLSCEQNLNHDAMYWYRQDPGQGLRLIYYSQIVNDFQKGDIAEGYSVSREKKESFPLTVTSAQKNPTAFYLCASSIGTALNTEAFFGQGTRLTVV.

The rearrangement links TRBV6-9 to TRBJ2-3; 11 bases align to TRBD1. The CDR3 consists of 15 residues. V lost 3 bases, J lost 5 bases, and 4 bases stayed unmatched. CDR1 is MNHGY, CDR2 SVAAGI, per germline. CDR3 region: CASSYGQGARDTQYF. The CDR3 bases are TGTGCCAGCAGTTACGGACAGGGGGCAAGAGATACGCAGTATTTT.

The rearrangement uses TRBV9 and TRBJ1-3, with D unresolved. V lost 3 bases and J 6 bases, leaving 16 bases between the germline ends. Per germline, CDR1 SGDLS and CDR2 YYNGEE. The CDR3 length is 15 residues. The CDR3 DNA reads as TGTGCCAGCAGCGACCGACCAGATGCCCAAAACACCATATATTTT. This sequence encodes CASSDRPDAQNTIYF. Filled out from reference TRBV9 and TRBJ1-3, the complete variable domain reads DSGVTQTPKHLITATGQRVTLRCSPRSGDLSVYWYQQSLDQGLQFLIQYYNGEERAKGNILERFSAQQFPDLHSELNLSSLELGDSALYFCASSDRPDAQNTIYFGEGSWLTVV.

The rearrangement joins TRBV7-8 to TRBJ2-1; 9 bases are a match to TRBD2. This CDR3 is 16 amino acids long. The germline V gene encodes CDR1 SGHVS and CDR2 FQNEAQ. The trim removed 1 base at V and 6 bases at J, leaving 7 bases unmatched. CDR3 sequence reads: CASSLVGGRGGNEQFF. CDR3 nucleotides: TGTGCCAGCAGCTTAGTCGGCGGGAGGGGGGGCAATGAGCAGTTCTTC.

The rearrangement links TRBV28 to TRBJ1-1; D is undetermined. Trimming left V 2 bases short and J 4 bases short, with 8 bases between. CDR3 length: 13 residues. Germline CDR1 is MDHEN and CDR2 is SYDVKM. The CDR3 DNA reads TGTGCCAGCAGTTTACTATGGGTCACTGAAGCTTTCTTT. Protein product: CASSLLWVTEAFF.

The rearrangement links TRBV4-3 to TRBJ1-2; TRBD1 matches at 7 bases. Germline CDR1 is LGHNA and CDR2 is YSLEER. V dropped 0 bases and J dropped 6; count of bases not matched to a gene: 7. The CDR3 extends over 15 amino acids. This CDR3 reads CASSQERQGMDGYTF. The CDR3 region has the DNA TGCGCCAGCAGCCAAGAAAGACAGGGTATGGATGGCTACACCTTC.

This chain links TRBV12-2 with TRBJ1-2. TRBV12-2 is annotated as a pseudogene. This CDR3 region has 13 residues. The CDR3 is CASRLERGEGYTF. The CDR3 DNA sequence: TGTGCAAGTCGCTTAGAGCGAGGGGAGGGCTACACCTTC.

The chain joins TRBV4-1 to TRBJ1-3; D uncertain. The CDR3 runs to 13 residues. Trimming pared 0 bases from V and 11 bases from J, leaving 11 bases between. Germline V gene data show CDR1 as MGHRA and CDR2 as YSYEKL. DNA for the CDR3: TGCGCCAGCAGCCAAGATCCGAACAGCCCCATATATTTT. This encodes CASSQDPNSPIYF.

The chain has TRBV4-3 and TRBJ1-2; 7 bases match TRBD1. The CDR3 runs 16 residues. V lost 1 base, J lost 3 bases, and 8 bases stayed unmatched. Germline V gene data show CDR1 as LGHNA and CDR2 as YSLEER. CDR3 nucleotide sequence: TGCGCCAGCAGCCAAGCCTCCGGGACAGAGCACTATGGCTACACCTTC. Residues: CASSQASGTEHYGYTF.

The V call is TRBV4-3, the J call TRBJ2-1, with 9 bases lining up with TRBD2. This CDR3 spans 16 amino acids. CDR1 LGHNA and CDR2 YSLEER come from the germline V gene. The trim removed 4 bases at V and 5 bases at J, leaving 9 bases unmatched. The CDR3 here is CASSPSGTSSNNEQFF. The CDR3 bases are TGCGCCAGCAGCCCCTCCGGGACTAGCAGTAACAATGAGCAGTTCTTC.

CDR3 protein: CASTPTSSAGEQYF. The DNA for the CDR3 is TGTGCCAGCACCCCGACCTCATCGGCGGGAGAGCAGTACTTC. The chain is built from TRBV28 and TRBJ2-7, with D tentatively TRBD2 (6 bases). V was clipped by 7 bases and J by 7 bases, with 20 bases between them. The length of the CDR3 is 14 residues. The germline V gene has CDR1 MDHEN and CDR2 SYDVKM.

The chain uses TRBV9 and TRBJ2-7; D unclear. This CDR3 has 13 residues. CDR1 is SGDLS and CDR2 is YYNGEE in the germline V gene. The V gene lost 4 bases and the J gene lost 6 bases, with 14 bases spanning the gap. CDR3 DNA: TGTGCCAGCAGCACCCCCTCCCTCTCCGAGCAGTACTTC. Translated: CASSTPSLSEQYF.

This chain connects TRBV18 to TRBJ1-5; TRBD1 is a possible D gene (6 bases). Trimming left V 2 bases short and J 6 bases short, with 17 bases between. The V gene's germline CDR1 is KGHSH and CDR2 LQKENI. CDR3 length: 16 residues. Here the CDR3 reads CASSPAQGGLAQPQHF. In DNA, the CDR3 is TGTGCCAGCTCACCAGCCCAAGGGGGGCTCGCTCAGCCCCAGCATTTT.

The V call is TRBV5-1, the J call TRBJ1-2; D is undetermined. CDR1 is SGHRS, CDR2 YFSETQ, per germline. The CDR3 is 14 residues long. The ends were cut back, 5 bases at V and 0 bases at J, with 11 bases in the middle. The CDR3 here is CASSKFEANYGYTF. CDR3 bases: TGCGCCAGCAGTAAGTTCGAGGCTAACTATGGCTACACCTTC.

J is TRBJ2-7 and V is TRBV4-2; 8 bases match TRBD1. V was pared by 5 bases and J by 4 bases, with 10 bases of the junction left unmatched. The CDR3 runs to 15 residues. Germline V lookup: CDR1 LGHNA, CDR2 YNFKEQ. The CDR3 sequence is CASSLVGQVVYEQYF. The CDR3 coding sequence is TGTGCCAGCAGCTTGGTGGGACAGGTTGTTTACGAGCAGTACTTC.

This clone was observed a single time. The chain combines TRBV5-1 with TRBJ1-2; D may be TRBD1 (6 bases). In germline, CDR1 is SGHRS, CDR2 YFSETQ. The CDR3 covers 13 residues. Trimming pared 2 bases from V and 2 bases from J, leaving 7 bases between. The CDR3 loop reads CASSFGQNYGYTF. The CDR3 DNA reads TGCGCCAGCAGCTTCGGACAGAACTATGGCTACACCTTC.

This chain links TRBV7-8 with TRBJ1-4; D perhaps matches TRBD1 (5 bases). V was trimmed by 7 bases and J by 4 bases, leaving 16 bases between them. This CDR3 spans 15 amino acids. Germline loops: CDR1 SGHVS, CDR2 FQNEAQ. CDR3 amino acids: CASNGGIRYNEKLFF. In DNA, the CDR3 is TGTGCCAGCAATGGGGGGATACGTTATAATGAAAAACTGTTTTTT. The whole variable domain, filled in from reference TRBV7-8 and TRBJ1-4, reads GAGVSQSPRYKVAKRGQDVALRCDPISGHVSLFWYQQALGQGPEFLTYFQNEAQLDKSGLPSDRFFAERPEGSVSTLKIQRTQQEDSAVYLCASNGGIRYNEKLFFGSGTQLSVL.

The V call is TRBV7-2, the J call TRBJ1-3; possibly TRBD1 for D (5 bases). Germline V gene sequence: CDR1 SGHTA, CDR2 FQGNSA. The V end was cut by 5 bases, the J end by 0 bases, with 14 bases between. This CDR3 region has 16 residues. CDR3 loop: CASSVRDLRSGNTIYF. The CDR3 DNA follows: TGTGCCAGCAGCGTCCGGGACCTTCGCTCTGGAAACACCATATATTTT.

This chain joins TRBV19 and TRBJ1-5; D might be TRBD1 (5 bases). The CDR3 length is 15 residues. Per germline, CDR1 LNHDA and CDR2 SQIVND (reference sequence). With 7 bases removed from V and 0 bases from J, the gap between germline ends came to 13 bases. CDR3 nucleotides: TGTGCCAGTAAGAGGGGAGGGGTTAGCAATCAGCCCCAGCATTTT. Its translation: CASKRGGVSNQPQHF.

The rearrangement joins TRBV28 to TRBJ2-5, with TRBD2 identical over 9 bases. V lost 7 bases and J lost 1; bases outside the gene matches: 7. CDR3 length equals 15 residues. Germline lookup yields CDR1 MDHEN and CDR2 SYDVKM. The CDR3 spells CASMGREGPQETQYF. The CDR3 DNA reads TGTGCCAGCATGGGGCGGGAGGGTCCCCAAGAGACCCAGTACTTC.